This TCR beta chain was obtained from a study of blood T cell repertoires in COVID-19. Study-wide context: Material from acute and convalescent COVID-19 was sourced from the United States, Italy and Spain. Sample material is recorded as cDNA or gDNA derived from T cells, B-cell-depleted T cells, or PBMCs.

The germline CDR1 and CDR2 sequences are MNHEY and SVGAGI. The CDR3 totals 10 residues. Participant reports of clinical history set cohort assignment. Authors' analysis steps: Reference gene primer amplification yielded estimated nucleated cell counts. Profiling relied on immunoSEQ multiplex PCR, and the TCRdb table lists in-frame clones only, not all of them. V and J calls and clone size follow that table, whereas D and trimming were derived from the DNA. Here the sample spans around 120,000 clones, 80% to 90% being singletons. The receptor was derived from a woman aged 50 to 65 who had recovered from COVID-19. The specimen was PBMCs or T cells enriched from blood (not recorded which). The chain couples TRBV6-5 to TRBJ2-7; D is undetermined. CDR3 nucleotide sequence: TGTGCCAGCAGTCATAACAGCTGGTGGGTC. Protein product: CASSHNSWWV.